One T cell receptor (beta chain) is described in this entry. Its recognized antigen is unknown. Nothing much larger sits one base from this clone, and base qualities are not available. The data derive from a study of Tregs in tolerant kidney transplant recipients (dated by TCRdb to about 2019). Background on the whole study: The study used TCRbeta sequencing to identify donor-specific regulatory T cells before combined kidney and bone marrow transplantation, then tracked those cells after transplant. TCRbeta repertoire sequencing was used in 3 healthy controls to compare several methods for expanding Tregs specific for an allogeneic donor. Findings and caveats that apply to the study as a whole: The study was limited by small patient numbers, and the findings need validation in larger populations and under other immunosuppression protocols. Expanding Tregs with activated donor B cells appeared to identify the most biologically relevant and donor-specific TCRbeta repertoire. Biological reproducibility was not examined directly, but technical replication error appeared to be minimal.

Unstimulated Tregs (CD4+CD25+CD127-), CD4+ non-Tregs (CD4+CD25-), CD4 and CD8 cells were FACS-sorted from thawed PBMCs. Blood from healthy controls was obtained either from healthy volunteers or as purchased buffy coats. Healthy control blood was processed to PBMCs by Ficoll density gradient and cryopreserved, and patient PBMCs were collected before and after transplant. For TCRbeta CDR3 sequencing, genomic DNA was extracted from sorted cells using the QIAGEN DNeasy Blood and Tissue Kit. High-throughput TCRbeta CDR3 sequencing, which included PCR amplification with bias correction and internal controls, was done commercially through immunoSEQ. The source study handled its data this way. Unique productive TCRbeta sequences were defined by CDR3 nucleotide sequence when primers matched and otherwise by CDR3 amino acid sequence together with Vbeta and Jbeta genes. To correct sorting error, sequences shared between sorted populations at a frequency ratio of 2:1 or less were removed; the rest were assigned to the higher population. A sequence was defined as donor-reactive if the sequence was expanded at least 5-fold in CFSE-low cells compared with unstimulated cells and had a frequency of at least 0.01% in CFSE-low cells. Jensen-Shannon divergence calculated on the top 100 TCRbeta sequences ranked by frequency was used to measure repertoire divergence. For any sample with multiple sequencing runs, sorting error was corrected in each run separately before the runs were pooled. In its TCRdb copy, this immuneACCESS table keeps in-frame sequences only and misses some clones. Where compared with another copy, unresolved V genes explain less than half of these, and the others have no known cause. V and J calls and clone size come straight from that table; D and trimming were deduced from the DNA. Here the sample has roughly 250,000 clones; 84% occur a single time. Under 0.65% of the sample lies in the top ten.

Sequences KGHSH (CDR1) and LQKENI (CDR2) are obtained from the germline V gene. V is shortened by 2 bases, J by 7 bases, and the region joining them spans 12 bases. There are 14 amino acids in the CDR3, from cysteine to phenylalanine inclusive. The sequence is cut down to CDR3 DNA, 42 bases in frame from base 1. The specimen was CD4+ T cells from blood. The chain is made from TRBV18 and TRBJ1-5; a confident D gene designation cannot be given. The sequence came from a human donor in good health. The base sequence is TGTGCCAGCTCACCAAGGAGGCTGGAACAGCCCCAGCATTTT. It translates to CASSPRRLEQPQHF.